The 8 T cell receptor beta chains listed next were all sequenced from one sample in a study of T cell repertoires in cytomegalovirus infection. TCRdb ran MiXCR on the reads and lists one entry per CDR3 protein. This sample carries about 69,000 distinct CDR3 sequences, roughly 28% of them seen once, and the ten largest clones take 59%. The antigens these receptors bind are not known. The specimen comprised CD8+ T cells from cultured PBMCs, sampled from culture after CMV antigen stimulation. Every receptor here comes from a human donor in good health (CMV status not recorded). Some clones in this sample may be carry-over from other donors' samples.

The chain employs TRBV6-1 and TRBJ2-2, with D perhaps TRBD2 (5 bases). The CDR3 runs 13 residues. V was trimmed by 1 base and J by 7 bases, leaving 7 bases between them. The germline V gene has CDR1 MNHNS and CDR2 SASEGT. As DNA, the CDR3 is TGTGCCAGCAGTGAAGGAGGGTACGGGGAGCTGTTTTTT. This encodes CASSEGGYGELFF.

This clonotype was seen a few times. V usage is TRBV28 and J usage is TRBJ2-3; D might be TRBD1 (6 bases). This CDR3 has 16 residues. V was pared by 1 base and J by 0 bases, with 11 bases between. Germline CDR1 MDHEN, CDR2 SYDVKM. The CDR3 DNA follows: TGTGCCAGCAGTTTATTAGCAGGGGACAGCACAGATACGCAGTATTTT. Encoded protein: CASSLLAGDSTDTQYF.

The chain recombines TRBV18 with TRBJ2-1, with D tentatively TRBD1 (5 bases). The CDR3 runs 12 residues. The V end was cut by 5 bases, the J end by 7 bases, with 9 bases between. Germline CDR1 reads KGHSH; CDR2 reads LQKENI. The CDR3 region has the DNA TGTGCCAGCTCAGCCGCAGGGAATGAGCAGTTCTTC. Its translation is CASSAAGNEQFF. Supplemented by reference TRBV18 and TRBJ2-1, the full variable domain reads NAGVMQNPRHLVRRRGQEARLRCSPMKGHSHVYWYRQLPEEGLKFMVYLQKENIIDESGMPKERFSAEFPKEGPSILRIQQVVRGDSAAYFCASSAAGNEQFFGPGTRLTVL.

The rearrangement uses TRBV28 and TRBJ2-7; 11 nucleotides align to TRBD1. The CDR3 consists of 15 residues. The germline gives CDR1 MDHEN, CDR2 SYDVKM. J lost 3 bases, V lost 6 bases, and 7 bases had no gene match. The CDR3: CASRPRDRGIYEQYF. DNA for the CDR3: TGTGCCAGCAGGCCCCGGGACAGGGGGATCTACGAGCAGTACTTC.

The rearrangement joins TRBV12-3 or TRBV12-4 to TRBJ1-5; 7 bases align to TRBD1. The CDR3 is 13 residues long. The ends lost 4 bases at V and 8 bases at J; junction bases unmatched: 5. CDR3 coding DNA: TGTGCCAGCAGTTCGCAACAGGGGAAGCCCCAGCATTTT. It codes for CASSSQQGKPQHF.

In this sample, this clonotype turned up a few times. The chain carries TRBV11-2 and TRBJ2-7, with TRBD2 identical over 8 bases. The germline V gene has CDR1 SGHAT and CDR2 FQNNGV. The junction had 8 bases not matched to a gene; V was cut back by 2 bases and J by 5 bases. The CDR3 sequence is 15 residues long. In DNA form, the CDR3 reads TGTGCCAGCAGCTTACGGCCGGGGGGGCGGGACGAGCAGTACTTC. This encodes CASSLRPGGRDEQYF.

The J gene is TRBJ2-7, the V gene TRBV7-9; D not resolved. The V and J ends lost 4 bases and 0 bases respectively, with 16 bases between them. The CDR3 length is 16 residues. Germline loops: CDR1 SEHNR, CDR2 FQNEAQ (reference sequence). The CDR3 protein is CASSSKAARSSYEQYF. In DNA, the CDR3 is TGTGCCAGCAGCTCCAAGGCGGCTAGGAGCTCCTACGAGCAGTACTTC.

This clonotype was found many times. The gene calls are TRBV20-1 and TRBJ2-1; D remains ambiguous. Germline CDR1 DFQATT, CDR2 SNEGSKA (reference sequence). Trimming pared 0 bases from V and 3 bases from J, leaving 12 bases between. This CDR3 contains 15 residues. This CDR3 is CSARDLKSNYNEQFF. The CDR3 DNA reads as TGCAGTGCTAGAGATTTAAAGAGTAACTACAATGAGCAGTTCTTC.